The 29 T cell receptor beta chains below come from one sample, sequenced in a study of OX40 agonist ivuxolimab in advanced cancers. The repertoire was sequenced with immunoSEQ multiplex PCR; TCRdb's copy has only in-frame clones and lacks some. The sample comprises more than 45,000 clones, 89% of which are singletons, and 12% rests with the top ten. Sequencing used CD4+ or CD8+ T cells sorted from blood, obtained in a trial of the OX40 agonist ivuxolimab. The receptor set was obtained from an adult with an advanced solid tumor such as melanoma, head and neck, liver or kidney cancer.

This rearrangement joins TRBV19 to TRBJ2-3; TRBD1 agrees at 8 bases. Germline trimming cut 3 bases from V and 2 bases from J; bases unmatched to any gene: 10. The germline V gene encodes CDR1 LNHDA and CDR2 SQIVND (reference sequence). The CDR3 contains 17 residues. Here the CDR3 reads CASSMITRGLPTDTQYF. CDR3 sequence (DNA): TGTGCCAGTAGTATGATAACCAGGGGGCTACCCACAGATACGCAGTATTTT. The full variable domain, with the rest looked up from reference TRBV19 and TRBJ2-3, is DGGITQSPKYLFRKEGQNVTLSCEQNLNHDAMYWYRQDPGQGLRLIYYSQIVNDFQKGDIAEGYSVSREKKESFPLTVTSAQKNPTAFYLCASSMITRGLPTDTQYFGPGTRLTVL.

The chain carries TRBV7-3 and TRBJ2-7; D not certain. Looked up from germline, CDR1 is SGHTA and CDR2 is FQGTGA. The CDR3 has 14 residues. V shed 5 bases and J shed 2 bases, with 13 bases lying between them. The CDR3 is CASSPATATYEQYV. The CDR3 nucleotides read TGTGCCAGCAGCCCCGCGACGGCGACCTACGAGCAGTACGTC.

This chain connects TRBV9 to TRBJ2-3; no reliable D call. Trimming left V 1 base short and J 2 bases short, with 8 bases between. Per the germline V gene, CDR1 is SGDLS and CDR2 is YYNGEE. CDR3 length: 14 amino acids. The CDR3 sequence is CASSVQRATDTQYF. CDR3 coding DNA: TGTGCCAGCAGCGTACAGCGAGCCACAGATACGCAGTATTTT.

This clone was observed a single time. The chain couples TRBV5-1 to TRBJ2-6; the D gene could be TRBD1 or TRBD2 (5 bases each). The CDR3 has 17 amino acids. Germline V gene data show CDR1 as SGHRS and CDR2 as YFSETQ. Trimming removed 4 bases from V and 0 bases from J, with 14 bases in between. The CDR3 region has the DNA TGCGCCAGCAGCCGCCGGGACGTTCACTCTGGGGCCAACGTCCTGACTTTC. Translating gives CASSRRDVHSGANVLTF.

This chain links TRBV4-3 with TRBJ1-1; D is unclear. V lost 1 base, J lost 8 bases, and 14 bases lay in between. This CDR3 is built from 14 residues. CDR1 LGHNA and CDR2 YSLEER come from the germline V gene. The DNA for the CDR3 is TGCGCCAGCAGCCAAGGCGATAGGAGCCTCGAAGCTTTCTTT. Translated: CASSQGDRSLEAFF.

The chain uses TRBV5-6 and TRBJ1-2; D unresolved. Germline values: CDR1 SGHDT, CDR2 YYEEEE. V was shortened by 2 bases and J by 7 bases, with 15 bases between the two germline ends. There are 14 residues in the CDR3. The CDR3 DNA reads TGTGCCAGCAGCTTTGGGTCTTCCCAGCGTGGCTACACCTTC. It translates to CASSFGSSQRGYTF. Combining the CDR3 with reference TRBV5-6 and TRBJ1-2 gives the whole variable domain DAGVTQSPTHLIKTRGQQVTLRCSPKSGHDTVSWYQQALGQGPQFIFQYYEEEERQRGNFPDRFSGHQFPNYSSELNVNALLLGDSALYLCASSFGSSQRGYTFGSGTRLTVV.

V usage is TRBV7-9 and J usage is TRBJ1-2; D is possibly TRBD1 (6 bases). The germline V gene has CDR1 SEHNR and CDR2 FQNEAQ (reference sequence). V gave up 2 bases and J gave up 6 bases, with 10 bases separating them. The CDR3 is 13 residues long. The CDR3 here is CASSLTGKDGYTF. CDR3 DNA: TGTGCCAGCAGCTTAACAGGGAAGGATGGCTACACCTTC.

This clone was counted between two and nine times. The chain employs TRBV30 and TRBJ1-1; possible D gene TRBD1, 6 bases. Germline V lookup: CDR1 GTSNPN, CDR2 SVGIG (reference sequence). With 5 bases removed from V and 7 bases from J, the gap between germline ends came to 8 bases. The CDR3 is made up of 10 amino acids. CDR3 sequence reads: CAWGDIEAFF. The CDR3 DNA is TGTGCCTGGGGGGACATTGAAGCTTTCTTT. The variable domain in full, completed from reference TRBV30 and TRBJ1-1, reads SQTIHQWPATLVQPVGSPLSLECTVEGTSNPNLYWYRQAAGRGLQLLFYSVGIGQISSEVPQNLSASRPQDRQFILSSKKLLLSDSGFYLCAWGDIEAFFGQGTRLTVV.

CDR3 loop: CASSLADMGFLEQYF. The CDR3 DNA is TGTGCCAGCAGCTTGGCGGACATGGGTTTCCTCGAGCAGTACTTC. The rearrangement links TRBV5-5 to TRBJ2-7; D may be TRBD1 (5 bases). CDR3 length: 15 residues. Trimming stripped 0 bases from V and 6 bases from J, with 16 bases between. Looked up from germline, CDR1 is SGHKS and CDR2 is YYEKEE (reference sequence).

The J gene is TRBJ1-2, the V gene TRBV2; D remains ambiguous. With 5 bases removed from V and 8 bases from J, the gap between germline ends came to 18 bases. Germline V CDR1 and CDR2: SNHLY, FYNNEI. The CDR3 has 14 amino acids. The DNA for the CDR3 is TGTGCCAGCAGTCAGTTAGCCCCAAAGGTGGGCTACACCTTC. Translating gives CASSQLAPKVGYTF.

CDR3 protein: CAWSVRKGGPADYGYTF. CDR3 nucleotide sequence: TGTGCCTGGAGTGTACGAAAGGGGGGGCCGGCGGACTATGGCTACACCTTC. The chain carries TRBV30 and TRBJ1-2; D might be TRBD1 (6 bases). Trimming removed 0 bases from V and 3 bases from J, with 20 bases in between. Germline values: CDR1 GTSNPN, CDR2 SVGIG (reference sequence). This CDR3 has 17 residues.

The chain links TRBV5-4 to TRBJ2-3; TRBD2 matches 7 bases. Germline V gene sequence: CDR1 SGHNT, CDR2 YYREEE (reference sequence). The CDR3 has 17 residues. With V trimmed by 4 bases and J by 3 bases, 14 bases remained unmatched. This CDR3 is CASSHSRWAGETDTQYF. The CDR3 DNA reads as TGTGCCAGCAGCCACTCAAGGTGGGCGGGAGAGACAGATACGCAGTATTTT. The full variable domain, with the rest looked up from reference TRBV5-4 and TRBJ2-3, is ETGVTQSPTHLIKTRGQQVTLRCSSQSGHNTVSWYQQALGQGPQFIFQYYREEENGRGNFPPRFSGLQFPNYSSELNVNALELDDSALYLCASSHSRWAGETDTQYFGPGTRLTVL.

The chain couples TRBV7-9 to TRBJ2-3; D tentatively fits TRBD1 or TRBD2 (5 bases each). The CDR3 is 15 amino acids. Germline CDR1 reads SEHNR; CDR2 reads FQNEAQ (reference sequence). V shed 8 bases and J shed 0 bases, with 15 bases lying between them. DNA for the CDR3: TGTGCCAGCGGGGGTTCGGGACCTAGCACAGATACGCAGTATTTT. Encoded protein: CASGGSGPSTDTQYF.

The genes are TRBV28 and TRBJ1-1; D is undetermined. The CDR3 consists of 13 residues. Trimming pared 6 bases from V and 3 bases from J, leaving 11 bases between. The germline V gene has CDR1 MDHEN and CDR2 SYDVKM. For the CDR3, the DNA is TGTGCCAGCAGGGAGGGAGGGTACACTGAAGCTTTCTTT. The encoded protein is CASREGGYTEAFF.

The chain recombines TRBV7-8 with TRBJ2-1; no reliable D call. CDR3 length: 16 residues. V was cut by 8 bases and J by 4 bases, with 21 bases left in between. Per germline, CDR1 SGHVS and CDR2 FQNEAQ. The CDR3 sequence: CASPPGRAPRYNEQFF. The CDR3 DNA reads TGTGCCAGCCCCCCCGGAAGAGCACCTCGGTACAATGAGCAGTTCTTC.

The V call is TRBV28, the J call TRBJ1-5, with D maybe TRBD1 (5 bases). The V gene lost 7 bases and the J gene lost 9 bases, with 10 bases spanning the gap. The CDR3 length is 11 residues. CDR1 MDHEN and CDR2 SYDVKM come from the germline V gene. The CDR3 loop reads CASNTGAPQHF. In nucleotides, the CDR3 is TGTGCCAGCAATACCGGGGCGCCCCAGCATTTT.

The chain is built from TRBV4-3 and TRBJ2-1; tentative D call: TRBD2 (6 bases). Between the trimmed V and J ends, which lost 5 bases and 0 bases, there was a span of 11 bases. CDR3 length: 15 residues. Germline V gene lookup returns CDR1 LGHNA and CDR2 YSLEER. Here the CDR3 reads CASSYSGSSYNEQFF. The CDR3 nucleotides read TGCGCCAGCAGCTATAGCGGTAGCTCCTACAATGAGCAGTTCTTC.

In its sample, this clone was seen once. The chain recombines TRBV2 with TRBJ2-4; possible D gene TRBD2, 6 bases. The V end lost 7 bases, the J end lost 6 bases, and 25 bases lay between the germline ends. CDR1 and CDR2 (germline): SNHLY, FYNNEI. The CDR3 length is 17 residues. CDR3 amino acids: CASIRGAGGGSGNIQYF. CDR3 in DNA: TGTGCCAGCATTAGGGGAGCGGGTGGGGGTAGCGGAAACATTCAGTACTTC.

The rearrangement uses TRBV29-1 and TRBJ1-1; maybe TRBD1 (5 bases). CDR1 and CDR2 from the germline V gene are SQVTM and ANQGSEA. This CDR3 is 10 amino acids long. Deletions cut 3 bases from V and 10 bases from J, with 9 bases between. The CDR3 nucleotides are TGCAGCGTTGATCAGGGCAGAGCTTTCTTT. It yields the protein CSVDQGRAFF.

V usage is TRBV7-9 and J usage is TRBJ2-5; 7 bases agree with TRBD2. The germline CDR1 and CDR2 sequences are SEHNR and FQNEAQ (reference sequence). This CDR3 region has 13 residues. The ends lost 10 bases at V and 1 base at J; junction bases unmatched: 6. The CDR3 is CATLLAFQETQYF. The CDR3 region has the DNA TGTGCCACACTACTAGCGTTCCAAGAGACCCAGTACTTC.

The chain employs TRBV7-8 and TRBJ1-1, with 8 nucleotides matching TRBD1. V dropped 3 bases and J dropped 2; count of bases not matched to a gene: 5. Germline V CDR1 and CDR2: SGHVS, FQNEAQ. This CDR3 has 15 residues. CDR3: CASSLGTGKNTEAFF. The CDR3, as DNA: TGTGCCAGCAGCTTGGGGACAGGAAAAAACACTGAAGCTTTCTTT.

This rearrangement joins TRBV11-3 to TRBJ2-2, with D possibly TRBD2 on 6 matching bases. Germline V lookup: CDR1 SGHNT, CDR2 YENEEA. The CDR3 runs to 15 residues. Trimming removed 4 bases from V and 0 bases from J, with 9 bases in between. CDR3 region: CASSSGTANTGELFF. The CDR3 nucleotides read TGTGCCAGCAGCTCCGGGACTGCGAACACCGGGGAGCTGTTTTTT.

Comments on this clone: Other DNA sequences in this sample translate to the same CDR3. The chain carries TRBV9 and TRBJ2-2; D is ambiguous. Germline lookup yields CDR1 SGDLS and CDR2 YYNGEE. The CDR3 sequence is 12 residues long. Between the trimmed V and J ends, which lost 0 bases and 7 bases, there was a span of 4 bases. The CDR3 DNA sequence: TGTGCCAGCAGCGTAGTTGACGGGGAGCTGTTTTTT. Translation: CASSVVDGELFF. The whole variable domain, remainder taken from reference TRBV9 and TRBJ2-2, is DSGVTQTPKHLITATGQRVTLRCSPRSGDLSVYWYQQSLDQGLQFLIQYYNGEERAKGNILERFSAQQFPDLHSELNLSSLELGDSALYFCASSVVDGELFFGEGSRLTVL.

The chain is built from TRBV27 and TRBJ2-5, with 11 bases matching TRBD2. Trimming at V came to 6 bases and at J to 1 base, leaving 4 bases not matched to a gene. The length of the CDR3 is 15 residues. Germline CDR1 is MNHEY and CDR2 is SMNVEV (reference sequence). The CDR3 sequence is CASRRLAGTQETQYF. For the CDR3, the DNA is TGTGCCAGCAGACGACTAGCGGGAACCCAAGAGACCCAGTACTTC.

This clone was counted a few times. CDR3 coding DNA: TGTGCCAGCAGCCTCTGGCCTGACGAGCAGTACTTC. It specifies CASSLWPDEQYF. The chain links TRBV11-2 to TRBJ2-7, with unresolved D. The CDR3 length is 12 residues. V was cut by 5 bases and J by 5 bases, with 10 bases left in between. CDR1 and CDR2 from the germline V gene are SGHAT and FQNNGV.

The chain recombines TRBV27 with TRBJ2-5; 10 nucleotides agree with TRBD2. Looked up from germline, CDR1 is MNHEY and CDR2 is SMNVEV (reference sequence). V dropped 5 bases and J dropped 3; count of bases not matched to a gene: 9. The CDR3 is 16 amino acids. As DNA, the CDR3 is TGTGCCAGCAGTGGTTCTTTAGGACTAGCGGAAGAGACCCAGTACTTC. This translates into CASSGSLGLAEETQYF.

The chain employs TRBV7-9 and TRBJ2-1; 9 nucleotides line up with TRBD2. Germline V gene sequence: CDR1 SEHNR, CDR2 FQNEAQ (reference sequence). The CDR3 runs 15 residues. After removal of 5 bases from V and 9 bases from J, the junction contained 11 bases not matched to a gene. CDR3 bases: TGTGCCAGCAGCCTGGGGGCGGGAGGGCCGAGTGAGCAGTTCTTC. It is translated as CASSLGAGGPSEQFF. The whole variable domain, filled in from reference TRBV7-9 and TRBJ2-1, reads DTGVSQNPRHKITKRGQNVTFRCDPISEHNRLYWYRQTLGQGPEFLTYFQNEAQLEKSRLLSDRFSAERPKGSFSTLEIQRTEQGDSAMYLCASSLGAGGPSEQFFGPGTRLTVL.

The chain is built from TRBV13 and TRBJ1-1; no reliable D call. The CDR3 extends over 14 amino acids. CDR1 is PRHDT and CDR2 is FYEKMQ in the germline V gene (reference sequence). V was shortened by 2 bases and J by 0 bases, with 7 bases between the two germline ends. CDR3 nucleotides: TGTGCCAGCAGCTTATTGGCGGTGAACACTGAAGCTTTCTTT. This codes for CASSLLAVNTEAFF.

The chain has TRBV9 and TRBJ2-1; no clear D gene. The CDR3 spans 13 residues. Germline-derived CDR1 and CDR2 are SGDLS and YYNGEE. The ends were cut back, 0 bases at V and 10 bases at J, with 11 bases in the middle. CDR3 DNA: TGTGCCAGCAGCGTAGCTAGAGCTGACGAGCAGTTCTTC. Amino acids: CASSVARADEQFF.